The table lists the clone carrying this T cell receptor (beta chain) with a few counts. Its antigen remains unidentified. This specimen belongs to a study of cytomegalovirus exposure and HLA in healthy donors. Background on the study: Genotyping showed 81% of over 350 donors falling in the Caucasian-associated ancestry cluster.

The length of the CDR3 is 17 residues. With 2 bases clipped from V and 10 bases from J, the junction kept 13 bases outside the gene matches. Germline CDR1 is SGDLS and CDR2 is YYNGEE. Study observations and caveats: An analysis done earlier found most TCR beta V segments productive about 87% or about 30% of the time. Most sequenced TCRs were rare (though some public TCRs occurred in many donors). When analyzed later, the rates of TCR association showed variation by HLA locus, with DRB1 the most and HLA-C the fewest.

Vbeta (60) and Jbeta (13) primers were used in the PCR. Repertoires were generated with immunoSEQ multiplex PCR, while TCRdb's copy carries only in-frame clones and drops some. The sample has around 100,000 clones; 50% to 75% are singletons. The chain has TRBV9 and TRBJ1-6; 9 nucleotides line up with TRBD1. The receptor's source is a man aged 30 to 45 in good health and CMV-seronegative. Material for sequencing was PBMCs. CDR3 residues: CASSVTPGTGPNSPLHF. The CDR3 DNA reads TGTGCCAGCAGCGTCACGCCCGGGACAGGGCCAAACTCACCCCTCCACTTT.